Listed here are 16 T cell receptor beta chains from one sample, sequenced in a study of response to subunit inactivated influenza vaccine. TCRdb re-called the RT-PCR reads through MiXCR, storing one row per CDR3 protein. Counted here are approximately 290,000 distinct CDR3 sequences, around 20% occurring once; the ten biggest clones make up 10%. The source was PBMCs from blood, collected about 20 months after vaccination. These receptors were obtained from a man between 50 and 75 years old who received an inactivated influenza vaccine.

The V and J genes are TRBV20-1 and TRBJ2-5, with D possibly TRBD2 on 7 matching bases. Between the trimmed V and J ends, which lost 5 bases and 7 bases, there was a span of 20 bases. This CDR3 comprises 14 residues. Germline assignment: CDR1 DFQATT and CDR2 SNEGSKA (reference sequence). The CDR3, as DNA: TGCAGTGCTGGCTTTGGACTAGGGGGTGGGACCCAGTACTTC. This gives the protein CSAGFGLGGGTQYF.

This clonotype occurred many times. The chain has TRBV20-1 and TRBJ1-5, with D perhaps matching TRBD1 (5 bases). The V end lost 2 bases, the J end lost 6 bases, and 14 bases lay between the germline ends. CDR1 and CDR2 from the germline V gene are DFQATT and SNEGSKA (reference sequence). The CDR3 length is 14 residues. The CDR3 here is CSARTQIGGQPQHF. The CDR3 nucleotides read TGCAGTGCTAGAACCCAGATCGGGGGTCAGCCCCAGCATTTT.

This clonotype was detected a few times. The chain employs TRBV5-6 and TRBJ1-6; D gene ambiguous. V lost 4 bases and J lost 7, with 18 bases in between. CDR1 is SGHDT, CDR2 YYEEEE, per germline. CDR3 size: 16 residues. CDR3 in DNA: TGTGCCAGCAGCGTCAGGCAGGTCATCACCAATTCACCCCTCCACTTT. Amino acid sequence: CASSVRQVITNSPLHF.

At least ten counts were recorded for this clonotype. The chain is built from TRBV7-2 and TRBJ1-4; D possibly corresponds to TRBD1 (6 bases). The length of the CDR3 is 14 residues. V lost 4 bases to trimming and J lost 8 bases, with 14 bases between them. Germline CDR1 is SGHTA and CDR2 is FQGNSA. CDR3 bases: TGTGCCAGCAGCTCCCAGGGGATGGGAGAAAAACTGTTTTTT. Its translation is CASSSQGMGEKLFF.

J is TRBJ2-5 and V is TRBV5-1; a possible D gene is TRBD1 (6 bases). Trimming removed 4 bases from V and 2 bases from J, with 15 bases in between. The CDR3 spans 15 residues. CDR1 is SGHRS, CDR2 YFSETQ, per germline. CDR3 loop: CASSPQGRRQETQYF. DNA for the CDR3: TGCGCCAGCAGCCCACAGGGTAGGAGGCAAGAGACCCAGTACTTC. Filled out from reference TRBV5-1 and TRBJ2-5, the complete variable domain reads KAGVTQTPRYLIKTRGQQVTLSCSPISGHRSVSWYQQTPGQGLQFLFEYFSETQRNKGNFPGRFSGRQFSNSRSEMNVSTLELGDSALYLCASSPQGRRQETQYFGPGTRLLVL.

The V gene is TRBV4-3, the J gene TRBJ1-3; no clear D. Germline V gene lookup returns CDR1 LGHNA and CDR2 YSLEER. V was trimmed by 4 bases and J by 0 bases, leaving 10 bases between them. The CDR3 is 15 amino acids. The CDR3 coding sequence is TGCGCCAGCAGCCTCACCAGAGACTCTGGAAACACCATATATTTT. This sequence encodes CASSLTRDSGNTIYF.

This clonotype came up a few times. Here the CDR3 reads CSVVDRSNYGYTF. The CDR3 DNA follows: TGCAGCGTTGTAGACAGGTCTAACTATGGCTACACCTTC. This chain links TRBV29-1 with TRBJ1-2; maybe TRBD1 (6 bases). Trimming took 4 bases from V and 0 from J, leaving 9 bases between them. The CDR3 consists of 13 residues. Germline V CDR1 and CDR2: SQVTM, ANQGSEA.

This clonotype was counted between two and nine times. The rearrangement uses TRBV15 and TRBJ2-4, with TRBD1 as a possible D gene (6 bases). Germline loops: CDR1 LNHNV, CDR2 YYDKDF (reference sequence). Deletions cut 4 bases from V and 5 bases from J, with 18 bases between. This CDR3 spans 16 amino acids. CDR3 loop: CATSTALSQGQNIQYF. For the CDR3, the DNA is TGTGCCACCAGCACCGCCCTGTCACAGGGCCAAAACATTCAGTACTTC.

CDR3 amino acids: CASSYSPYNEQFF. CDR3 nucleotides: TGTGCCAGCAGTTACTCCCCGTACAATGAGCAGTTCTTC. The chain carries TRBV6-5 and TRBJ2-1, with unresolved D. CDR1 and CDR2 from the germline V gene are MNHEY and SVGAGI. Deletions cut 0 bases from V and 4 bases from J, with 4 bases between. This CDR3 is 13 amino acids long.

This sequence joins TRBV20-1 and TRBJ2-2; a possible D gene is TRBD1 (5 bases). Trimming pared 6 bases from V and 6 bases from J, leaving 8 bases between. This CDR3 has 11 residues. Germline values: CDR1 DFQATT, CDR2 SNEGSKA (reference sequence). CDR3 sequence reads: CSAGHAGELFF. In DNA form, the CDR3 reads TGCAGTGCAGGACACGCCGGGGAGCTGTTTTTT.

CDR3 residues: CASSLLSGVGNEQFF. In nucleotides, the CDR3 is TGTGCCAGCAGCTTGTTGTCGGGAGTGGGCAATGAGCAGTTCTTC. The chain joins TRBV5-8 to TRBJ2-1; a weak D match, TRBD2 (6 bases). V was clipped by 1 base and J by 6 bases, with 14 bases between them. CDR3 length: 15 amino acids. Germline V gives CDR1 SGHTS, CDR2 YDEGEE. The full variable domain, rest sourced from reference TRBV5-8 and TRBJ2-1, is EAGVTQSPTHLIKTRGQQATLRCSPISGHTSVYWYQQALGLGLQFLLWYDEGEERNRGNFPPRFSGRQFPNYSSELNVNALELEDSALYLCASSLLSGVGNEQFFGPGTRLTVL.

In this sample, this clonotype turned up many times. This chain joins TRBV10-3 and TRBJ1-6; tentatively, D is TRBD1 (5 bases). CDR1 ENHRY and CDR2 SYGVKD come from the germline V gene. The CDR3 spans 14 residues. The germline V and J ends were trimmed by 5 bases and 8 bases, with 13 bases remaining between them. The CDR3 DNA follows: TGTGCCATCAGTACGTCCGGGGGAGATTCACCCCTCCACTTT. Translating gives CAISTSGGDSPLHF.

This chain links TRBV20-1 with TRBJ2-3, with TRBD2 matching 7 bases. Germline CDR1 reads DFQATT; CDR2 reads SNEGSKA (reference sequence). The CDR3 consists of 13 residues. With 7 bases clipped from V and 0 bases from J, the junction kept 4 bases outside the gene matches. This CDR3 reads CSGFSGSTDTQYF. In DNA form, the CDR3 reads TGCAGTGGATTTAGCGGGAGCACAGATACGCAGTATTTT.

The genes are TRBV11-3 and TRBJ2-2; D not certain. V was shortened by 7 bases and J by 5 bases, with 11 bases between the two germline ends. Germline loops: CDR1 SGHNT, CDR2 YENEEA. This CDR3 is built from 13 residues. The CDR3 spells CASTISPTGELFF. The CDR3 DNA reads as TGTGCCAGCACAATCAGCCCAACCGGGGAGCTGTTTTTT. The full variable domain, in which reference TRBV11-3 and TRBJ2-2 provide the parts outside the CDR3, is EAGVVQSPRYKIIEKKQPVAFWCNPISGHNTLYWYLQNLGQGPELLIRYENEEAVDDSQLPKDRFSAERLKGVDSTLKIQPAELGDSAVYLCASTISPTGELFFGEGSRLTVL.

This clonotype was observed a few times. The chain uses TRBV7-9 and TRBJ1-1; TRBD1 is a possible D gene (6 bases). Per the germline V gene, CDR1 is SEHNR and CDR2 is FQNEAQ (reference sequence). Trimming removed 9 bases from V and 2 bases from J, with 10 bases in between. CDR3 length: 12 residues. The CDR3 region is CASRTENTEAFF. The CDR3 nucleotides are TGTGCCAGTCGGACAGAAAACACTGAAGCTTTCTTT. The full variable domain, rest sourced from reference TRBV7-9 and TRBJ1-1, is DTGVSQNPRHKITKRGQNVTFRCDPISEHNRLYWYRQTLGQGPEFLTYFQNEAQLEKSRLLSDRFSAERPKGSFSTLEIQRTEQGDSAMYLCASRTENTEAFFGQGTRLTVV.

This chain joins TRBV4-2 and TRBJ1-2; D not certain. The germline CDR1 and CDR2 sequences are LGHNA and YNFKEQ. The V gene lost 4 bases and the J gene lost 6 bases, with 12 bases spanning the gap. The CDR3 runs 13 residues. CDR3 DNA sequence: TGTGCCAGCAGCCCCTCTTCTGGCGATGGCTACACCTTC. This codes for CASSPSSGDGYTF.